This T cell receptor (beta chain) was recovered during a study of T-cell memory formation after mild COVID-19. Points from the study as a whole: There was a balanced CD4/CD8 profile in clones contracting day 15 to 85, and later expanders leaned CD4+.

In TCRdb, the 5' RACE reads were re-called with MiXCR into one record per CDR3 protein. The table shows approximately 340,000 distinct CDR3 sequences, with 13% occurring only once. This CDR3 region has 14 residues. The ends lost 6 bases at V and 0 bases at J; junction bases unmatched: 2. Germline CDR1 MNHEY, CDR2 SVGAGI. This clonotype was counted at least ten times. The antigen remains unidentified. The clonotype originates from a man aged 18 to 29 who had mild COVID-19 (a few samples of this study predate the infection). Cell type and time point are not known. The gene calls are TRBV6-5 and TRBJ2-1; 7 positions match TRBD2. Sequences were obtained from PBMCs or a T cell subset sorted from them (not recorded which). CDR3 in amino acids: CASSGGSSYNEQFF. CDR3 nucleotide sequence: TGTGCCAGCAGCGGGGGGAGCTCCTACAATGAGCAGTTCTTC.